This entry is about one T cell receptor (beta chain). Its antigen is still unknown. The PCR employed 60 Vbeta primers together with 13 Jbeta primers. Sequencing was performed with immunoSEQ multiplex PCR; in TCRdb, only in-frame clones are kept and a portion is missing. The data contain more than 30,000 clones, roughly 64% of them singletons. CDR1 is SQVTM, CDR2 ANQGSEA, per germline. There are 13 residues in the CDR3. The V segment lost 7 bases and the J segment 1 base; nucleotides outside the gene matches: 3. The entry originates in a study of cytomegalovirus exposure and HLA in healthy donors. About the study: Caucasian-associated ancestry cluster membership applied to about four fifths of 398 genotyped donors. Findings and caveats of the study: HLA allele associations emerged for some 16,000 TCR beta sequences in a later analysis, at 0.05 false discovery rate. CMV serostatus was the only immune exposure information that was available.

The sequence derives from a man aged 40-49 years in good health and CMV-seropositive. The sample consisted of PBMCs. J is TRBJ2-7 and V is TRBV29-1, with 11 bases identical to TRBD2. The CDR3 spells CSARTSGSYEQYF. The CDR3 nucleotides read TGCAGCGCTCGGACTAGCGGGTCCTACGAGCAGTACTTC.